Sequencing of this T cell receptor (beta chain) was carried out in a study of blood T cells in healthy people across ages. General study points: A roughly linear age-dependent decrease characterized TCR beta diversity per million T cells. A greater number of naive CD4+ cells and higher diversity distinguished long-lived donors from aged donors.

For the second PCR, which ran for about 7 to 11 cycles, a sample-barcoded 5' primer and a J-beta primer mix were used. One entry per CDR3 protein results from TCRdb running MiXCR on the 5' RACE reads. The sample consists of some 1.7 million distinct CDR3 sequences, about 28% of them appearing once. This clonotype was seen only a few times. Antigen unknown. The TCR comes from a woman aged 30 to 39 in good health. The sequencing input was blood.

Written as DNA, the CDR3 is TGTGCCAACAAGGAAGCATTTAGCACAGATACGCAGTATTTT. This codes for CANKEAFSTDTQYF. This chain connects TRBV6-4 to TRBJ2-3, with unresolved D. Germline CDR1 and CDR2: MRHNA and SNTAGT. CDR3 length equals 14 residues. Trimming left V 10 bases short and J 0 bases short, with 14 bases between.